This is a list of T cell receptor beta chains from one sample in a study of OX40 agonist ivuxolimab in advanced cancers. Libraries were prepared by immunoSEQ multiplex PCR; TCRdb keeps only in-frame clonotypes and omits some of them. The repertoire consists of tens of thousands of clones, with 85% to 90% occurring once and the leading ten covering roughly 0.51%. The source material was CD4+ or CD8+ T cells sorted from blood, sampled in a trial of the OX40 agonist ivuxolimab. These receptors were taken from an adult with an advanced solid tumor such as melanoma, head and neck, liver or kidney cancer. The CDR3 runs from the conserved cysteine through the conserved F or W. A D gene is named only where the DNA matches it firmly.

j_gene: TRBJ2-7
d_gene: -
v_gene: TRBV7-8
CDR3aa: CASSFGHMNEQYF
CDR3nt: TGTGCCAGCAGCTTCGGACACATGAACGAGCAGTACTTC

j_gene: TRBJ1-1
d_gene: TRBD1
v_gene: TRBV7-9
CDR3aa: CASSLRQGALEGEAFF
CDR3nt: TGTGCCAGCAGCTTACGACAGGGGGCACTAGAAGGTGAAGCTTTCTTT

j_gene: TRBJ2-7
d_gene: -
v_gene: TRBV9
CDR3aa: CASSVGGSSYEQYF
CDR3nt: TGTGCCAGCAGCGTAGGAGGGTCCTCCTACGAGCAGTACTTC

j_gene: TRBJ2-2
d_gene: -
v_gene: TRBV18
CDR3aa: CASSPPGQRGTGELFF
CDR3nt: TGTGCCAGCTCACCACCGGGTCAGAGGGGCACCGGGGAGCTGTTTTTT

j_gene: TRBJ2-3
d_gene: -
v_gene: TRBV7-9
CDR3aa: CASTAVGTDTQYF
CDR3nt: TGTGCCAGCACCGCGGTGGGTACAGATACGCAGTATTTT

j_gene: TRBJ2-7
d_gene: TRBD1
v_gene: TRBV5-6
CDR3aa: CASSHGTGGPYEQYF
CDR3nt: TGTGCCAGCAGCCACGGGACAGGGGGCCCCTACGAGCAGTACTTC

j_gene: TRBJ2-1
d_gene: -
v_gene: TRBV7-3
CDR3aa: CASSPAPSSYNEQFF
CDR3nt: TGTGCCAGCAGCCCGGCCCCGAGCTCCTACAATGAGCAGTTCTTC

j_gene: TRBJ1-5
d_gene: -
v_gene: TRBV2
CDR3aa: CASSEANNVRSSNQPQHF
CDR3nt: TGTGCCAGCAGTGAAGCTAATAATGTACGGAGTAGCAATCAGCCCCAGCATTTT

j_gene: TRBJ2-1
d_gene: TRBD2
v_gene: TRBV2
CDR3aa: CASSLAGGPYGEQFF
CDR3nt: TGTGCCAGCAGTCTAGCGGGAGGGCCGTATGGTGAGCAGTTCTTC

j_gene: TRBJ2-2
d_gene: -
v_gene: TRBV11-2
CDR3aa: CASSLGGFTGELFF
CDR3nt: TGTGCCAGCAGCTTAGGGGGATTCACCGGGGAGCTGTTTTTT